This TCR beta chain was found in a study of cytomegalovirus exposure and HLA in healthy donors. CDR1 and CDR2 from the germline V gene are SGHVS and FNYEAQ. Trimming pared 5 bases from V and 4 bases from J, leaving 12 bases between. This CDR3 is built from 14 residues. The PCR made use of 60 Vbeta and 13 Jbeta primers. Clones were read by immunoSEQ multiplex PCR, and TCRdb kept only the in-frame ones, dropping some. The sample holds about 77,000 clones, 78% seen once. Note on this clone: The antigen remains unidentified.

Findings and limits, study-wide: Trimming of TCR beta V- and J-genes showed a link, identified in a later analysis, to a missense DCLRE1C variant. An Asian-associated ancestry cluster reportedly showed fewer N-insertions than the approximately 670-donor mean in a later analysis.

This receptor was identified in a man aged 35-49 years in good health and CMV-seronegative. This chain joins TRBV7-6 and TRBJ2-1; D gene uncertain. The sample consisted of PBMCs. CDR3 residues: CASSDTFPYNEQFF. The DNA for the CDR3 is TGTGCCAGCAGCGACACGTTTCCATACAATGAGCAGTTCTTC. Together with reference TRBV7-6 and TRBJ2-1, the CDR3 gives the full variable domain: GAGVSQSPRYKVTKRGQDVALRCDPISGHVSLYWYRQALGQGPEFLTYFNYEAQQDKSGLPNDRFSAERPEGSISTLTIQRTEQRDSAMYRCASSDTFPYNEQFFGPGTRLTVL.